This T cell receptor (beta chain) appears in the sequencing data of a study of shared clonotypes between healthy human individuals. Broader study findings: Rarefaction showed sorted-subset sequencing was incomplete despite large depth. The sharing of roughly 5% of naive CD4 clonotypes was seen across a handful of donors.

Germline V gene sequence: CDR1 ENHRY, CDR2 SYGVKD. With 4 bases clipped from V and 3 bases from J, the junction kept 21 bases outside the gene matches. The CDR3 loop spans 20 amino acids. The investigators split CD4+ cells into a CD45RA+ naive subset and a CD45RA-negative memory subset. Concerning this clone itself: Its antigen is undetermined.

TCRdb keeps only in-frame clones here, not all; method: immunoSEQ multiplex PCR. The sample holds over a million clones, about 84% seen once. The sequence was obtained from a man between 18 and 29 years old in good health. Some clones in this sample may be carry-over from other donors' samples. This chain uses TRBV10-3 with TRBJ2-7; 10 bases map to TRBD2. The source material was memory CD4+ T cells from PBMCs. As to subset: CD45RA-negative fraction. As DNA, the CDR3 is TGTGCCATCAGTGGAGGGCGGGCTAGCGGGAGCCAAGTACAGGACTACGAGCAGTACTTC. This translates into CAISGGRASGSQVQDYEQYF.